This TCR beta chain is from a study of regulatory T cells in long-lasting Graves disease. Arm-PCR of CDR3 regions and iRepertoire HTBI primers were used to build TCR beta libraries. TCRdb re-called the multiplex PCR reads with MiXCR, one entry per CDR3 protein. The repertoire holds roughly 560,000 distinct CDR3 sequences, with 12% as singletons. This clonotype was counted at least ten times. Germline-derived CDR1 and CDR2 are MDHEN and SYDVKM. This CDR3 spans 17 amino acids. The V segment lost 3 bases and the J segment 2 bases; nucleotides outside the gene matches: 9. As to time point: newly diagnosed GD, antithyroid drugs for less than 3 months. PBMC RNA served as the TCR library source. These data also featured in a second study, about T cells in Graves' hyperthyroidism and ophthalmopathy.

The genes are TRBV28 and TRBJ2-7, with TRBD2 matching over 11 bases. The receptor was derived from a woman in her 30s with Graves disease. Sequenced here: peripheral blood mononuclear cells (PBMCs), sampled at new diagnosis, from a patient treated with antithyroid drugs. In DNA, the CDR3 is TGTGCCAGCAGTTTCCTTGGCCTAGCGGGAGGACCCTACGAGCAGTACTTC. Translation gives CASSFLGLAGGPYEQYF.